These 20 T cell receptor beta chains came from one sample sequenced in a study of blood T cell repertoires in COVID-19. The method was immunoSEQ multiplex PCR; TCRdb's version includes in-frame clones alone and lacks a portion of them. The sample contains around 180,000 clones, about four fifths of which appear only once. Specimen: peripheral blood. These receptors were collected from an elderly woman with COVID-19, enrolled during active disease.

The rearrangement joins TRBV7-3 to TRBJ2-3; TRBD2 aligns across 7 bases. This CDR3 is 16 amino acids long. Germline CDR1 is SGHTA and CDR2 is FQGTGA. The junction had 7 bases not matched to a gene; V was cut back by 4 bases and J by 0 bases. CDR3 sequence (DNA): TGTGCCAGCAGCTCTCTACCAGCGGGGAGCACAGATACGCAGTATTTT. Protein product: CASSSLPAGSTDTQYF. The full variable domain, completed using reference TRBV7-3 and TRBJ2-3, is GAGVSQTPSNKVTEKGKYVELRCDPISGHTALYWYRQSLGQGPEFLIYFQGTGAADDSGLPNDRFFAVRPEGSVSTLKIQRTERGDSAVYLCASSSLPAGSTDTQYFGPGTRLTVL.

This chain joins TRBV4-2 and TRBJ1-5; TRBD1 agrees at 7 bases. V dropped 1 base and J dropped 3; count of bases not matched to a gene: 6. This CDR3 comprises 16 residues. Germline-derived CDR1 and CDR2 are LGHNA and YNFKEQ. CDR3 loop: CASSQGLGQLNQPQHF. The CDR3 nucleotides are TGTGCCAGCAGCCAAGGGCTGGGACAGCTCAATCAGCCCCAGCATTTT.

This clone showed up just a few times. This rearrangement joins TRBV10-3 to TRBJ2-3, with a weak D call TRBD2 (6 bases). Germline assignment: CDR1 ENHRY and CDR2 SYGVKD. CDR3 size: 15 residues. Trimming shortened V by 8 bases and J by 2 bases, and 17 bases separated the two germline ends. CDR3 nucleotides: TGTGCCATCCGGAGGCGAGCGGGTTACACAGATACGCAGTATTTT. Translated: CAIRRRAGYTDTQYF.

V is TRBV7-9 and J is TRBJ2-1; 7 nucleotides agree with TRBD1. Germline CDR1 reads SEHNR; CDR2 reads FQNEAQ (reference sequence). CDR3 length equals 17 residues. V lost 5 bases and J lost 0; bases outside the gene matches: 10. The chain's CDR3 is CASSPETGSPSYNEQFF. The CDR3, as DNA: TGTGCCAGCAGCCCTGAGACAGGGTCTCCCTCCTACAATGAGCAGTTCTTC.

J is TRBJ2-2 and V is TRBV19, with TRBD1 matching 9 bases. V lost 8 bases to trimming and J lost 5 bases; unmatched junction nucleotides: 9. Germline V CDR1 and CDR2: LNHDA, SQIVND (reference sequence). The length of the CDR3 is 15 residues. CDR3 loop: CASGRGQGATGELFF. The CDR3, as DNA: TGTGCCAGTGGGCGGGGACAGGGTGCAACCGGGGAGCTGTTTTTT.

The V gene is TRBV27, the J gene TRBJ1-6; D is undetermined. The length of the CDR3 is 15 residues. The germline CDR1 and CDR2 sequences are MNHEY and SMNVEV (reference sequence). V shed 3 bases and J shed 7 bases, with 13 bases lying between them. The CDR3 nucleotides read TGTGCCAGCAGTTTCGAGAGGGCGCGGAATTCACCCCTCCACTTT. It encodes CASSFERARNSPLHF.

The rearrangement uses TRBV10-3 and TRBJ2-7, with TRBD1 matching 9 bases. CDR1 is ENHRY, CDR2 SYGVKD, per germline. The CDR3 has 16 residues. The trim removed 4 bases at V and 3 bases at J, leaving 10 bases unmatched. CDR3 region: CAISATRGQGDYEQYF. The CDR3 nucleotides read TGTGCCATCAGTGCCACCCGGGGACAGGGTGACTACGAGCAGTACTTC.

This sequence joins TRBV30 and TRBJ1-2; no clear D gene. The CDR3 spans 12 residues. The ends were cut back, 2 bases at V and 7 bases at J, with 11 bases in the middle. Germline lookup yields CDR1 GTSNPN and CDR2 SVGIG (reference sequence). The CDR3 spells CAWSPGRGGYTF. In DNA, the CDR3 is TGTGCCTGGAGTCCCGGACGGGGTGGCTACACCTTC.

This clone showed up just a few times. This chain connects TRBV19 to TRBJ1-1; D may be TRBD1 (6 bases). The CDR3 has 16 amino acids. Germline-derived CDR1 and CDR2 are LNHDA and SQIVND (reference sequence). The V end was cut by 4 bases, the J end by 1 base, with 16 bases between. CDR3 loop: CASSTRGRATNTEAFF. CDR3 nucleotides: TGTGCCAGTAGTACGAGGGGGAGGGCAACGAACACTGAAGCTTTCTTT.

The chain couples TRBV27 to TRBJ2-5, with TRBD2 identical over 9 bases. The CDR3 is 15 amino acids. Losses at the gene ends were 6 bases for V and 5 bases for J; bases not matched to a gene: 10. Germline V gene sequence: CDR1 MNHEY, CDR2 SMNVEV (reference sequence). CDR3 nucleotides: TGTGCCAGCAGGAGAATAGCGGGAGAGCGGGAGACCCAGTACTTC. The encoded protein is CASRRIAGERETQYF.

This clone appeared a few times. The chain combines TRBV11-2 with TRBJ2-1; TRBD1 aligns across 9 bases. The V gene end was trimmed by 5 bases and the J gene end by 7 bases; junction bases not matched to a gene: 9. Germline V CDR1 and CDR2: SGHAT, FQNNGV. The CDR3 loop spans 15 amino acids. The CDR3, as DNA: TGTGCCAGCAGCATGCTTATAGGACAGGGGAATGAGCAGTTCTTC. This sequence encodes CASSMLIGQGNEQFF.

The chain combines TRBV3-1 (or the pseudogene TRBV3-2) with TRBJ2-7, with a possible D match to TRBD2 (5 bases). V gave up 0 bases and J gave up 7 bases, with 13 bases separating them. The CDR3 runs to 14 residues. The germline V gene has CDR1 LGHDT and CDR2 YNNKEL (reference sequence). CDR3 loop: CASSQEFGVREQYF. CDR3 coding DNA: TGTGCCAGCAGCCAAGAATTCGGGGTTCGGGAGCAGTACTTC.

The chain recombines TRBV27 with TRBJ2-3; tentatively, D is TRBD1 (5 bases). The CDR3 contains 14 residues. The germline V gene has CDR1 MNHEY and CDR2 SMNVEV (reference sequence). Trimming took 2 bases from V and 7 from J, leaving 13 bases between them. This chain's CDR3 is CASSLERGLNTQYF. The DNA of the CDR3 is TGTGCCAGCAGTTTAGAAAGGGGTCTGAATACGCAGTATTTT.

The gene calls are TRBV28 and TRBJ2-7; 9 bases fit TRBD2. This CDR3 is 14 amino acids long. The V segment lost 3 bases and the J segment 6 bases; nucleotides outside the gene matches: 6. Germline values: CDR1 MDHEN, CDR2 SYDVKM. DNA for the CDR3: TGTGCCAGCAGTTTTCTAGCGGGATTCGGCGAGCAGTACTTC. Protein product: CASSFLAGFGEQYF.

The chain combines TRBV7-8 with TRBJ2-1; 14 nucleotides match TRBD2. Germline V CDR1 and CDR2: SGHVS, FQNEAQ. CDR3 length: 17 amino acids. The junction had 10 bases not matched to a gene; V was cut back by 7 bases and J by 5 bases. CDR3 DNA sequence: TGTGCCAGCACGCTTGGGACTAGCGGGAGAACAGACAATGAGCAGTTCTTC. It specifies CASTLGTSGRTDNEQFF. Full variable domain (outside the CDR3, taken from reference TRBV7-8 and TRBJ2-1): GAGVSQSPRYKVAKRGQDVALRCDPISGHVSLFWYQQALGQGPEFLTYFQNEAQLDKSGLPSDRFFAERPEGSVSTLKIQRTQQEDSAVYLCASTLGTSGRTDNEQFFGPGTRLTVL.

This sequence joins TRBV2 and TRBJ2-1; 8 nucleotides line up with TRBD2. The CDR3 contains 16 residues. V lost 4 bases and J lost 4; bases outside the gene matches: 9. Per the germline V gene, CDR1 is SNHLY and CDR2 is FYNNEI. The CDR3 coding sequence is TGTGCCAGCAGTGTGCCGGGACTAGGGGTTTACAATGAGCAGTTCTTC. This codes for CASSVPGLGVYNEQFF.

This clone was detected a few times. The chain links TRBV28 to TRBJ2-7, with D perhaps matching TRBD1 (6 bases). V lost 5 bases, J lost 5 bases, and 10 bases lay in between. The germline CDR1 and CDR2 sequences are MDHEN and SYDVKM. The CDR3 totals 12 residues. Written as DNA, the CDR3 is TGTGCCAGCAGTAGATACAGGGACGAGCAGTACTTC. This encodes CASSRYRDEQYF.

This clone was recorded at least ten times. The chain employs TRBV9 and TRBJ1-1, with TRBD1 as a possible D gene (6 bases). CDR1 SGDLS and CDR2 YYNGEE come from the germline V gene. The CDR3 length is 13 residues. V gave up 3 bases and J gave up 4 bases, with 10 bases separating them. The CDR3 loop reads CASSDRDSTEAFF. CDR3 nucleotides: TGTGCCAGCAGCGACAGGGATAGCACTGAAGCTTTCTTT.

The chain joins TRBV6-6 to TRBJ1-3; D call uncertain. The CDR3 extends over 14 amino acids. The V gene's germline CDR1 is MNHNY and CDR2 SVGAGI (reference sequence). V dropped 3 bases and J dropped 2 bases, with 8 bases sitting between them. The CDR3 loop reads CASSYQQPGNTIYF. In DNA, the CDR3 is TGTGCCAGCAGTTATCAACAGCCTGGAAACACCATATATTTT.

The V gene is TRBV28, the J gene TRBJ1-5; 8 nucleotides line up with TRBD1. The V gene's germline CDR1 is MDHEN and CDR2 SYDVKM. This CDR3 contains 17 residues. Losses at the gene ends were 7 bases for V and 6 bases for J; bases not matched to a gene: 17. The chain's CDR3 is CASTPTGGPGLGQPQHF. CDR3 in DNA: TGTGCCAGCACACCAACAGGGGGACCAGGTCTTGGTCAGCCCCAGCATTTT. Complete variable domain (other parts from reference TRBV28 and TRBJ1-5): DVKVTQSSRYLVKRTGEKVFLECVQDMDHENMFWYRQDPGLGLRLIYFSYDVKMKEKGDIPEGYSVSREKKERFSLILESASTNQTSMYLCASTPTGGPGLGQPQHFGDGTRLSIL.